The rows below give T cell receptor beta chains drawn from one sample of a study of T cell changes during pregnancy in multiple sclerosis. Clones were read by immunoSEQ multiplex PCR, and TCRdb kept only the in-frame ones, dropping some. This sample has about 77,000 clones; 90% to 95% occur once, and the top ten carry 2.5% to 3%. Sample: peripheral blood, taken after pregnancy. These receptors originate from a female donor in good health, enrolled as a control in a pregnancy study. The CDR3 runs from the conserved cysteine through the conserved F or W. D genes are given only for firm matches. Some rows have no size entry. The others give once, few or many, or a class for an expanded clone.

length: 13; D: -; J: TRBJ1-1; size: -; V: TRBV19; DNA: TGTGCCAGTAGTATGGGAGCTTTGGCTGAAGCTTTCTTT; CDR3: CASSMGALAEAFF
length: 15; D: TRBD2; J: TRBJ2-1; size: -; V: TRBV9; DNA: TGTGCCAGCAGCATAAGCGGGGGGGCCCTGAATGAGCAGTTCTTC; CDR3: CASSISGGALNEQFF
length: 12; D: -; J: TRBJ2-1; size: -; V: TRBV30; DNA: TGTGCCTGGAGTCGCGGAGACAATGAGCAGTTCTTC; CDR3: CAWSRGDNEQFF
length: 13; D: -; J: TRBJ2-1; size: -; V: TRBV7-9; DNA: TGTGCCAGCAGCTTTCTAGGGGACAATGAGCAGTTCTTC; CDR3: CASSFLGDNEQFF
length: 14; D: TRBD1; J: TRBJ2-7; size: -; V: TRBV2; DNA: TGTGCCAGCAGCCGACAGGGCTTCTCCTACGAGCAGTACTTC; CDR3: CASSRQGFSYEQYF
length: 15; D: TRBD2; J: TRBJ2-1; size: -; V: TRBV18; DNA: TGTGCCAGCTCACGGGTCGGGGGGAACTACAATGAGCAGTTCTTC; CDR3: CASSRVGGNYNEQFF
length: 15; D: TRBD2; J: TRBJ2-3; size: -; V: TRBV4-2; DNA: TGTGCCAGCAGCCAGGAACTAGCGGGGGGAAATACGCAGTATTTT; CDR3: CASSQELAGGNTQYF
length: 16; D: -; J: TRBJ2-3; size: -; V: TRBV5-8; DNA: TGTGCCAGCAGCTTGGCCGGCGGGGATAGCACAGATACGCAGTATTTT; CDR3: CASSLAGGDSTDTQYF
length: 15; D: TRBD2; J: TRBJ2-1; size: -; V: TRBV5-1; DNA: TGCGCCAGCAGCCCTAGCGGGGCCACCTACAATGAGCAGTTCTTC; CDR3: CASSPSGATYNEQFF
length: 13; D: -; J: TRBJ2-1; size: -; V: TRBV9; DNA: TGTGCCAGCAGCGTAGCCCAGGGGGGTGAGCAGTTCTTC; CDR3: CASSVAQGGEQFF
length: 16; D: TRBD1; J: TRBJ1-2; size: few; V: TRBV6-5; DNA: TGTGCCAGCAGTTACTCGAGGACAGGAGGGGGCTATGGCTACACCTTC; CDR3: CASSYSRTGGGYGYTF
length: 13; D: -; J: TRBJ2-5; size: -; V: TRBV5-4; DNA: TGTGCCAGCAGCGCCGGCCAAGCGGAGACCCAGTACTTC; CDR3: CASSAGQAETQYF
length: 15; D: TRBD1; J: TRBJ2-2; size: -; V: TRBV14; DNA: TGTGCCAGCAACCCGGGACAGCCGAACACCGGGGAGCTGTTTTTT; CDR3: CASNPGQPNTGELFF
length: 14; D: -; J: TRBJ2-1; size: -; V: TRBV6-5; DNA: TGTGCCAGCAGTTACGGCAGGGCCTACAATGAGCAGTTCTTC; CDR3: CASSYGRAYNEQFF
length: 17; D: TRBD1; J: TRBJ1-2; size: -; V: TRBV11-2; DNA: TGTGCCAGCAGCTTAGGGACAGGGGGGGTTCTTAGCTATGGCTACACCTTC; CDR3: CASSLGTGGVLSYGYTF
length: 14; D: TRBD2; J: TRBJ2-7; size: -; V: TRBV4-2; DNA: TGTGCCAGCAGCCAGGGACTAGGAGCCTACGAGCAGTACTTC; CDR3: CASSQGLGAYEQYF
length: 14; D: TRBD1; J: TRBJ1-1; size: -; V: TRBV7-2; DNA: TGTGCCAGCAGCCCGACAGGGGGGTACACTGAAGCTTTCTTT; CDR3: CASSPTGGYTEAFF
length: 15; D: -; J: TRBJ2-7; size: -; V: TRBV5-1; DNA: TGCGCCAGCAGCTTGAGGTTACGGGGGGCTGGCGAGCAGTACTTC; CDR3: CASSLRLRGAGEQYF
length: 15; D: TRBD1; J: TRBJ2-5; size: -; V: TRBV7-9; DNA: TGTGCCAGCAGCTTTGAATCTGGACAGGGAAGGACCCAGTACTTC; CDR3: CASSFESGQGRTQYF
length: 15; D: -; J: TRBJ1-2; size: few; V: TRBV9; DNA: TGTGCCAGCAGCGTAGATGTCTCTTTAAACTATGGCTACACCTTC; CDR3: CASSVDVSLNYGYTF
length: 14; D: -; J: TRBJ2-2; size: -; V: TRBV2; DNA: TGTGCCAGCATCCAGACTTCGGGCACCGGGGAGCTGTTTTTT; CDR3: CASIQTSGTGELFF
length: 15; D: -; J: TRBJ2-1; size: -; V: TRBV7-2; DNA: TGTGCCAGCAGAACTAGGAGTACGTCCTACAATGAGCAGTTCTTC; CDR3: CASRTRSTSYNEQFF
length: 16; D: TRBD1; J: TRBJ1-5; size: -; V: TRBV7-2; DNA: TGTGCCAGCAGCTTAAACCCTACAGGGGGCAATCAGCCCCAGCATTTT; CDR3: CASSLNPTGGNQPQHF
length: 13; D: -; J: TRBJ2-3; size: -; V: TRBV30; DNA: TGTGCCTGGATACAGGGGGGGGCAGATACGCAGTATTTT; CDR3: CAWIQGGADTQYF
length: 15; D: TRBD1; J: TRBJ1-1; size: -; V: TRBV28; DNA: TGTGCCAGCACCCTCCTAGGGACAGCCTACACTGAAGCTTTCTTT; CDR3: CASTLLGTAYTEAFF
length: 15; D: TRBD2; J: TRBJ2-1; size: few; V: TRBV7-3; DNA: TGTGCCAGCAGCCCAACTAGCGGGTCATACAATGAGCAGTTCTTC; CDR3: CASSPTSGSYNEQFF
length: 13; D: -; J: TRBJ2-7; size: -; V: TRBV9; DNA: TGTGCCAGCAGCGTAGGACAGGCGCGGGAGCAGTACTTC; CDR3: CASSVGQAREQYF
length: 13; D: -; J: TRBJ2-6; size: -; V: TRBV29-1; DNA: TGCAGCGCCGGGGTCCCTGGGGCCAACGTCCTGACTTTC; CDR3: CSAGVPGANVLTF
length: 13; D: -; J: TRBJ1-5; size: once; V: TRBV18; DNA: TGTGCCAGCTCAGCCGGGAGCAATCAGCCCCAGCATTTT; CDR3: CASSAGSNQPQHF
length: 16; D: -; J: TRBJ2-7; size: -; V: TRBV6-4; DNA: TGTGCCAGCAGTGACCCATTTCTCAGGGGCATCCACGAGCAGTACTTC; CDR3: CASSDPFLRGIHEQYF